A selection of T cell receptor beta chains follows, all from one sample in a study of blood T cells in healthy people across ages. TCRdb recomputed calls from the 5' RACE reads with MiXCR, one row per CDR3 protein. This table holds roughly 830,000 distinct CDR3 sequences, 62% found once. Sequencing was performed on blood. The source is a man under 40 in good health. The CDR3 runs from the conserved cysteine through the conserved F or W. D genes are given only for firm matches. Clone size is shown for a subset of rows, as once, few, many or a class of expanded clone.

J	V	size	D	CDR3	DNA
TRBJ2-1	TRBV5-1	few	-	CASSLVLGVNEQFF	TGCGCCAGCAGCTTGGTGTTGGGGGTGAATGAGCAGTTCTTC
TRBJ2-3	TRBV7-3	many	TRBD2	CASSLSAGRGVTDTQYF	TGTGCCAGCAGCTTATCCGCTGGGCGGGGGGTCACAGATACGCAGTATTTT
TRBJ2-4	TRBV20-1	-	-	CSASGGPLSIQYF	TGCAGTGCTAGCGGGGGGCCGCTTTCCATTCAGTACTTC
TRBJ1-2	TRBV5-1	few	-	CASSLSPYYGYTF	TGCGCCAGCAGCTTGAGTCCTTATTATGGCTACACCTTC
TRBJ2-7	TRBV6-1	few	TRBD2	CARPGLADPRGAYEQYF	TGTGCCAGGCCGGGACTAGCGGACCCTCGAGGGGCCTACGAGCAGTACTTC
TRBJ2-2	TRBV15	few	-	CATSRRGGPNTGELFF	TGTGCCACCAGCAGGAGAGGGGGACCTAACACCGGGGAGCTGTTTTTT
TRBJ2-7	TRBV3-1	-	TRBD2	CASSQGIAGAYEQYF	TGTGCCAGCAGCCAAGGCATAGCGGGGGCCTACGAGCAGTACTTC
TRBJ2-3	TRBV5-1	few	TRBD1	CASSGGQESDTQYF	TGCGCCAGCAGTGGGGGACAGGAATCAGATACGCAGTATTTT
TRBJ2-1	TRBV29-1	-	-	CSVEVSSYNEQFF	TGCAGCGTTGAGGTATCCTCCTACAATGAGCAGTTCTTC
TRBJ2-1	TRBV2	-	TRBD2	CASKVGGGASYNEQFF	TGTGCCAGCAAGGTTGGCGGGGGGGCTTCCTACAATGAGCAGTTCTTC
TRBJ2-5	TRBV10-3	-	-	CAIKHSTGREQGTQYF	TGTGCCATCAAACACTCTACGGGACGAGAACAAGGGACCCAGTACTTC
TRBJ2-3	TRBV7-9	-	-	CASSLAGHLTDTQYF	TGTGCCAGCAGCTTAGCGGGACATCTCACAGATACGCAGTATTTT
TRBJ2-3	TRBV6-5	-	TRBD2	CASSSRLAGDVLADTQYF	TGTGCCAGCAGTTCCCGGCTAGCGGGGGACGTACTCGCAGATACGCAGTATTTT